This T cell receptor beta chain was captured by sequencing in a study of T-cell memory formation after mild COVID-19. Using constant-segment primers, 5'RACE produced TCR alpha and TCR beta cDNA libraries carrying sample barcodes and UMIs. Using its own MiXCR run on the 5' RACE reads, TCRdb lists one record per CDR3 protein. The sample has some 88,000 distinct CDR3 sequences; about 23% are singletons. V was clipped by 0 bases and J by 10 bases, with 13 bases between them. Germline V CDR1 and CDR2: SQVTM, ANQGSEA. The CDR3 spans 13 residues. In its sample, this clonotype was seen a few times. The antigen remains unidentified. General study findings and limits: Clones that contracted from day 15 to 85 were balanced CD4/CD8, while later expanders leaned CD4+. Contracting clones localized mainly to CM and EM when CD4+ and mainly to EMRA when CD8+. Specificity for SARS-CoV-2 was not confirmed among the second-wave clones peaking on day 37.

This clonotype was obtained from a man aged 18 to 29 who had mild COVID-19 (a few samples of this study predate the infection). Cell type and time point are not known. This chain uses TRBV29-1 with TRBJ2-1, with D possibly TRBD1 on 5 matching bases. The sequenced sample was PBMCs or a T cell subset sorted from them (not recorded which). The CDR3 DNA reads TGCAGCGTTGAAGAGGTAACGGCAGGGGAGCAGTTCTTC. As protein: CSVEEVTAGEQFF.